The 27 T cell receptor beta chains listed next were all sequenced from one sample in a study of T cells expressing NK-cell markers. TCRdb re-analyzed the 5' RACE reads; it lists each CDR3 protein once, without DNA. The repertoire table contains approximately 170,000 distinct CDR3 sequences. Sequences were obtained from blood T cells: a sorted CD56 or NKG2C T cell subset, CD4+ or CD8+ T cells, or bulk PBMC T cells (not recorded which). These receptor sequences come from a man between 18 and 69 years old in good health.

V usage is TRBV29-1 and J usage is TRBJ2-2; the D call from TCRdb, TRBD1, cannot be confirmed without DNA. From germline, CDR1 is SQVTM and CDR2 ANQGSEA. CDR3 length equals 15 residues. CDR3 loop: CSVKGGLADTGELFF.

The chain's CDR3 is CASSPPLGTSGGLITDTQYF. The chain employs TRBV11-1 and TRBJ2-3; TCRdb picks TRBD2, but there is no DNA to check that call. The CDR3 sequence is 20 residues long. The germline V gene has CDR1 SGHAT and CDR2 FQDESV (reference sequence).

This CDR3 reads CAISEFTGGGYNSPLHF. This chain uses TRBV10-3 with TRBJ1-6; as DNA is missing, the TRBD1 call by TCRdb cannot be tested. The CDR3 contains 17 residues. Germline lookup yields CDR1 ENHRY and CDR2 SYGVKD.

The V call is TRBV5-1, the J call TRBJ2-7; there is no DNA to check the TCRdb D call of TRBD2. The CDR3 covers 18 residues. Looked up from germline, CDR1 is SGHRS and CDR2 is YFSETQ. The CDR3 protein is CASSPMGSGGKSSYEQYF. Full variable domain (outside the CDR3, taken from reference TRBV5-1 and TRBJ2-7): KAGVTQTPRYLIKTRGQQVTLSCSPISGHRSVSWYQQTPGQGLQFLFEYFSETQRNKGNFPGRFSGRQFSNSRSEMNVSTLELGDSALYLCASSPMGSGGKSSYEQYFGPGTRLTVT.

The chain is built from TRBV12-3 or TRBV12-4 and TRBJ2-3; the TRBD2 assignment by TCRdb is unverifiable without DNA. The CDR3 contains 15 residues. The CDR3 loop is CASSLDGGGPLTQYF.

By frequency, this clonotype is medium-sized. The V and J genes are TRBV20-1 and TRBJ2-7; the TCRdb D gene call, TRBD1, has no DNA to confirm it. There are 12 residues in the CDR3. CDR1 and CDR2 (germline): DFQATT, SNEGSKA (reference sequence). The CDR3 sequence is CSAEQGNYEQYF.

The V and J genes are TRBV27 and TRBJ2-2. Germline V CDR1 and CDR2: MNHEY, SMNVEV (reference sequence). This CDR3 region has 14 residues. The CDR3 sequence is CASTVSQLPGELFF.

The V gene is TRBV27, the J gene TRBJ2-1; TCRdb gives TRBD2 as the D gene, but with no DNA this cannot be confirmed. Germline loops: CDR1 MNHEY, CDR2 SMNVEV (reference sequence). The CDR3 has 16 residues. CDR3 sequence reads: CASSLSTSGGLPREFF.

J is TRBJ1-5 and V is TRBV6-1. From germline, CDR1 is MNHNS and CDR2 SASEGT. This CDR3 region has 12 residues. The CDR3 sequence: CAIKRGNQPQHF.

The chain uses TRBV6-1 and TRBJ2-7; TCRdb picks TRBD2, but there is no DNA to check that call. Germline values: CDR1 MNHNS, CDR2 SASEGT. This CDR3 contains 17 residues. CDR3 region: CASNAPEGYPDSYEQYF.

V and J are TRBV14 and TRBJ2-7; the TRBD2 assignment by TCRdb is unverifiable without DNA. Germline values: CDR1 SGHDN, CDR2 FVKESK. The CDR3 sequence is 16 residues long. The CDR3 is CASSRNSGGLENEQYF.

The CDR3 reads CASSLLGIQGTDTQYF. V usage is TRBV27 and J usage is TRBJ2-3. The CDR3 totals 16 residues. Germline values: CDR1 MNHEY, CDR2 SMNVEV (reference sequence).

The rearrangement joins TRBV11-2 to TRBJ2-3; TCRdb picks TRBD2, but there is no DNA to check that call. The CDR3 totals 16 residues. In germline, CDR1 is SGHAT, CDR2 FQNNGV. The CDR3 region is CASSTGTSGYTDTQYF. The variable domain in full, completed from reference TRBV11-2 and TRBJ2-3, reads EAGVAQSPRYKIIEKRQSVAFWCNPISGHATLYWYQQILGQGPKLLIQFQNNGVVDDSQLPKDRFSAERLKGVDSTLKIQPAKLEDSAVYLCASSTGTSGYTDTQYFGPGTRLTVL.

The gene calls are TRBV13 and TRBJ2-7; as DNA is missing, the TRBD1 call by TCRdb cannot be tested. The CDR3 extends over 16 amino acids. CDR1 is PRHDT and CDR2 is FYEKMQ in the germline V gene (reference sequence). CDR3 protein: CASSSDPDSAPYEQYF.

This chain uses TRBV12-5 with TRBJ1-4. The CDR3 contains 14 residues. Germline V gives CDR1 LGHNT, CDR2 FRNRAP. CDR3 sequence reads: CASGFWGSNEKLFF.

This sequence joins TRBV7-9 and TRBJ2-1; the D call of TRBD2 rests on TCRdb alone, since no DNA is present to check it. The germline CDR1 and CDR2 sequences are SEHNR and FQNEAQ (reference sequence). The CDR3 has 16 residues. CDR3 sequence: CASSWDLARSYNEQFF.

This chain uses TRBV10-3 with TRBJ2-3; TCRdb returns TRBD2, unconfirmable since there is no DNA. CDR3 size: 15 residues. From germline, CDR1 is ENHRY and CDR2 SYGVKD. This CDR3 reads CAISETGEVSDTQYF.

J is TRBJ2-7 and V is TRBV5-6; TCRdb outputs TRBD1, but without DNA this stays unchecked. This CDR3 is 15 amino acids long. Germline values: CDR1 SGHDT, CDR2 YYEEEE. The CDR3 loop reads CASSFPRGSSYEQYF.

This chain connects TRBV7-6 to TRBJ2-1; TCRdb designates TRBD2, a call that cannot be tested without DNA. The CDR3 is made up of 19 amino acids. Germline-derived CDR1 and CDR2 are SGHVS and FNYEAQ. The CDR3 spells CASSSRGWWEGPSYNEQFF.

The CDR3 is CASSPTSGGSNEQFF. The genes are TRBV13 and TRBJ2-1; TCRdb's D gene call, TRBD2, goes unchecked for lack of DNA. CDR3 length equals 15 residues. From germline, CDR1 is PRHDT and CDR2 FYEKMQ (reference sequence). Full variable domain (missing parts from reference TRBV13 and TRBJ2-1): AAGVIQSPRHLIKEKRETATLKCYPIPRHDTVYWYQQGPGQDPQFLISFYEKMQSDKGSIPDRFSAQQFSDYHSELNMSSLELGDSALYFCASSPTSGGSNEQFFGPGTRLTVL.

This rearrangement joins TRBV4-1 to TRBJ2-7; TCRdb's assignment of TRBD1 cannot be checked, as there is no DNA. The germline V gene encodes CDR1 MGHRA and CDR2 YSYEKL. This CDR3 spans 15 amino acids. The CDR3 spells CASSQVQGANYEQYF.

The rearrangement joins TRBV20-1 to TRBJ2-3. Germline-derived CDR1 and CDR2 are DFQATT and SNEGSKA (reference sequence). The CDR3 extends over 15 amino acids. CDR3 amino acids: CSARDQVRSTDTQYF.

The V gene is TRBV12-3 or TRBV12-4, the J gene TRBJ1-2. The CDR3 length is 15 residues. This chain's CDR3 is CASTIGGAPNYGYTF.

The chain uses TRBV13 and TRBJ2-5; TCRdb indicates TRBD1, and absent DNA this call remains unverified. This CDR3 has 13 amino acids. Germline values: CDR1 PRHDT, CDR2 FYEKMQ (reference sequence). The chain's CDR3 is CASSPTRGETQYF.

The chain combines TRBV29-1 with TRBJ2-2. Germline lookup yields CDR1 SQVTM and CDR2 ANQGSEA. The CDR3 runs to 12 residues. CDR3 region: CRVQANTGELFF.

The chain recombines TRBV6-1 with TRBJ1-1; there is no DNA to check the TCRdb D call of TRBD1. The CDR3 has 15 amino acids. Germline lookup yields CDR1 MNHNS and CDR2 SASEGT. The CDR3 reads CASSDPRQGWPEAFF.

V is TRBV7-6 and J is TRBJ2-3; TCRdb calls TRBD2, which cannot be checked without DNA. Germline-derived CDR1 and CDR2 are SGHVS and FNYEAQ. The CDR3 sequence is 17 residues long. The CDR3 sequence is CASSSGSSGGASDTQYF.